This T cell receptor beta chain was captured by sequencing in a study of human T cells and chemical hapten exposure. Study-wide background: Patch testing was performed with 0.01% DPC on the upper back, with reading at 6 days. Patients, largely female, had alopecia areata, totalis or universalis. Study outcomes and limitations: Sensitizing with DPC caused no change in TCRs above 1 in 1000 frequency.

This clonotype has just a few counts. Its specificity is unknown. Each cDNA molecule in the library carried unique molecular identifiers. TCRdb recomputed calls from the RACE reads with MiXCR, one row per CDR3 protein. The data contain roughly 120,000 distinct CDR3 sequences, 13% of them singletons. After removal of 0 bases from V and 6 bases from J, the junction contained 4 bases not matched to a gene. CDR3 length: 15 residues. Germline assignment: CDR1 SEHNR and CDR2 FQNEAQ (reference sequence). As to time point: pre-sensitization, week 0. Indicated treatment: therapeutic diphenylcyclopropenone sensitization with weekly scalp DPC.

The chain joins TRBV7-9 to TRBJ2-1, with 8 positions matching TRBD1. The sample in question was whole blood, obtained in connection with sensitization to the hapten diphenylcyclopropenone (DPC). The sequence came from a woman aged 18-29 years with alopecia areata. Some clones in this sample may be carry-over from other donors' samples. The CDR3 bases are TGTGCCAGCAGCTTAGCCTCGACAGGGGTCAATGAGCAGTTCTTC. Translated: CASSLASTGVNEQFF.